Here is one T cell receptor (beta chain) with its context. This CDR3 contains 20 residues. Per the germline V gene, CDR1 is MGHRA and CDR2 is YSYEKL. Trimming removed 1 base at V and 8 bases at J, with 31 bases between. Original data processing: Researchers report that nucleated cell counts were estimated from reference gene primer amplification. Clones were sequenced by immunoSEQ multiplex PCR, and TCRdb holds only the in-frame ones, with some missing. D and trimming were read from the DNA, whereas the V and J calls and clone size are those reported in that table. The data show approximately 80,000 clones, around 88% seen once. This specimen comes from a study of blood T cell repertoires in COVID-19. As for the study in general: The origin of the acute and convalescent COVID-19 samples was the United States, Italy and Spain. T cells, B-cell-depleted T cells, or PBMCs provided the cDNA or gDNA that served as material.

The gene calls are TRBV4-1 and TRBJ2-3; D is possibly TRBD2 (6 bases). Sequencing input: peripheral blood. This clonotype originated in a woman at least 80 years old with acute or convalescent COVID-19. In DNA form, the CDR3 reads TGCGCCAGCAGCCAAGTGAACCTATACGGGAGTGGGGAAACATCAGTTACGCAGTATTTT. Translated, it gives CASSQVNLYGSGETSVTQYF.